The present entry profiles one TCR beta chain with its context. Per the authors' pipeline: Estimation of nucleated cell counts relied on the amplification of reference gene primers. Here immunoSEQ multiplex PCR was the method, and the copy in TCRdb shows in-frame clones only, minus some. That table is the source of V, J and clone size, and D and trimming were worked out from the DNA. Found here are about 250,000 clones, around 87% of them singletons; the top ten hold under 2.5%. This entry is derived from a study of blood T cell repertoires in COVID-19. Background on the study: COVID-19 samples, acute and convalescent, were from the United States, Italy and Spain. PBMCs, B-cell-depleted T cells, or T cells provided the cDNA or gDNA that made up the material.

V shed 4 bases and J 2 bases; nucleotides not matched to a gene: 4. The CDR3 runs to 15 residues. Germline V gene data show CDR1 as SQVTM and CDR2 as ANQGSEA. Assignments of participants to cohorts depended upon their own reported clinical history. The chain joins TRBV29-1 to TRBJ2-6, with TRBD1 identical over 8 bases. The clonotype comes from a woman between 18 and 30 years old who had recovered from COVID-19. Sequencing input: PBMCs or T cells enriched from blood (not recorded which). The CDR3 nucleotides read TGCAGCGTTGCAGGGGGCGCGGCTGGGGCCAACGTCCTGACTTTC. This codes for CSVAGGAAGANVLTF.